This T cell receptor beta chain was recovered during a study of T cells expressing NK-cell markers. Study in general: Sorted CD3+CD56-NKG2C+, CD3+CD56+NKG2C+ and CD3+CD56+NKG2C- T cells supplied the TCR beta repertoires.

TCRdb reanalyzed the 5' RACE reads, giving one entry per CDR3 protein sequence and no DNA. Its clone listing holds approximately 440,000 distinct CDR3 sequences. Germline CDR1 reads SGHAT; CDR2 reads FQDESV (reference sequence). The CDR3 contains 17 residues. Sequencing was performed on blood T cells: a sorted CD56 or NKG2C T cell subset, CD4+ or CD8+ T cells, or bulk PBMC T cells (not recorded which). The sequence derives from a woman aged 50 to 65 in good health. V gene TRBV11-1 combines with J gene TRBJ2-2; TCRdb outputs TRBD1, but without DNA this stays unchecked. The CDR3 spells CASSFPRQGGNTGELFF.